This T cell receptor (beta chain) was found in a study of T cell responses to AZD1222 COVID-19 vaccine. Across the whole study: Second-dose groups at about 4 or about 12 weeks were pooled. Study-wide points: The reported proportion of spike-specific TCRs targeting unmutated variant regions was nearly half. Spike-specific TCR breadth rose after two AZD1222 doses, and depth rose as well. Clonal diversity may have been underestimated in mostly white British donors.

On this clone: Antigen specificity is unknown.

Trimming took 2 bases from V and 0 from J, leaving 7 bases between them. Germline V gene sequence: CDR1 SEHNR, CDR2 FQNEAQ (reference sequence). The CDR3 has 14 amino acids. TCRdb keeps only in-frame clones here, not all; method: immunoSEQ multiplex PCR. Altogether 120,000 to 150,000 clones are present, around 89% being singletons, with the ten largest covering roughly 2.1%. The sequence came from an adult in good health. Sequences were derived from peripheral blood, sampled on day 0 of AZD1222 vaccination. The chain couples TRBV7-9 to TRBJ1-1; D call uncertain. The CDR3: CASSLHSMNTEAFF. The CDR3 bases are TGTGCCAGCAGCTTACATAGCATGAACACTGAAGCTTTCTTT. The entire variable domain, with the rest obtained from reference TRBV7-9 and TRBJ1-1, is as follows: DTGVSQNPRHKITKRGQNVTFRCDPISEHNRLYWYRQTLGQGPEFLTYFQNEAQLEKSRLLSDRFSAERPKGSFSTLEIQRTEQGDSAMYLCASSLHSMNTEAFFGQGTRLTVV.